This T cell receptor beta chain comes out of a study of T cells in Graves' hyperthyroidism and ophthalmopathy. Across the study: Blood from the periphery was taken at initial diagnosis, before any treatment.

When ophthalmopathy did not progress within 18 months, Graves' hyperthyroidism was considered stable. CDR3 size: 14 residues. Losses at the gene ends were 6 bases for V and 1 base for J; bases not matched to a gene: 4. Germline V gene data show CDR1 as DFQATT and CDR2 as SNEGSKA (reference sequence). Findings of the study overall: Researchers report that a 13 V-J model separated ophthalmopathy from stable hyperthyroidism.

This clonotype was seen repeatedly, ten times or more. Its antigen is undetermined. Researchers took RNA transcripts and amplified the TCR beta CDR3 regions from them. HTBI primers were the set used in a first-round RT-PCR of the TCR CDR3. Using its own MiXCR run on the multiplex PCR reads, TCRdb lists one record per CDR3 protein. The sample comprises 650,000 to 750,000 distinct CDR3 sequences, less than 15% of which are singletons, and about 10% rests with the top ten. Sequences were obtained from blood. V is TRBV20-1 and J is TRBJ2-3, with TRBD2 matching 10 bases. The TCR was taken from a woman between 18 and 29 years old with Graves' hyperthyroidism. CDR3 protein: CSALGTSGTDTQYF. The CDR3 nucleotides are TGCAGTGCGCTCGGGACTAGCGGCACAGATACGCAGTATTTT.